This is a list of T cell receptor beta chains from one sample in a study of blood T cell repertoires in COVID-19. TCRdb's table, derived via immunoSEQ multiplex PCR, lists solely in-frame clones and lacks some. The sample yields 65,000 to 90,000 clones, 90% seen once. Input material: peripheral blood. The receptors stem from a human donor in a cohort sampled during active COVID-19. CDR3s leave out the opening cysteine and the closing phenylalanine or tryptophan. Not all rows give a size; the values are once, few, many and, for expanded clones, a class.

cdr3_length	clone_size	j_call	v_call	cdr3_aa
14	NA	TRBJ2-5	TRBV4-1	ASSQGNPGGMETQY
11	NA	TRBJ1-2	TRBV27	ASSANRGGGYT
9	NA	TRBJ2-1	TRBV10-3	AISVPPEQF
15	NA	TRBJ2-2	TRBV5-1	ASSLNGQGLGTGELF
11	NA	TRBJ2-1	TRBV28	ATIWWQNNEQF
14	NA	TRBJ1-2	TRBV27	ASSPTLWRAHYGYT
14	NA	TRBJ2-1	TRBV14	ASSRPGAGGYNEQF
9	NA	TRBJ2-3	TRBV6-6	ATRDSDTQY
13	NA	TRBJ2-7	TRBV4-3	ASSLHPGHPYEQY
13	NA	TRBJ2-4	TRBV30	AWSVLGIAKNIQY
20	NA	TRBJ2-5	TRBV7-6	ASSLPQVGLAGDKAPQETQY
11	once	TRBJ2-7	TRBV5-1	ASSPDRAYEQY
15	NA	TRBJ1-4	TRBV5-4	ASSPGGTAVGNEKLF
14	NA	TRBJ2-7	TRBV5-5	ASSSTGAPSVYEQY
12	NA	TRBJ1-2	TRBV27	ASSGGQDGYGYT
12	NA	TRBJ2-3	TRBV6-5	ASSERLVQDTQY
13	NA	TRBJ2-7	TRBV5-1	ASSLSPGDSYEQY
12	once	TRBJ2-2	TRBV27	ASAGTRNTGELF
13	NA	TRBJ2-7	TRBV6-4	ASSDMRQSSYEQY
12	NA	TRBJ1-2	TRBV19	ASTQGTVNYGYT
12	NA	TRBJ1-2	TRBV7-9	ASSLAGGNYGYT
12	NA	TRBJ1-6	TRBV4-2	ASSQDTRNSPLH
11	NA	TRBJ1-4	TRBV4-3	ASSQESGEKLF
14	NA	TRBJ2-3	TRBV5-1	ASSLIQGARADTQY
11	NA	TRBJ1-5	TRBV15	ATSRNREQPQH
12	NA	TRBJ1-5	TRBV30	AWAGGVGNQPQH
12	NA	TRBJ2-7	TRBV6-6	ASSSWTAPYEQY
11	NA	TRBJ1-1	TRBV28	AIMDRAATEAF
13	NA	TRBJ1-2	TRBV5-8	ASSSAGQGAFGYT
16	NA	TRBJ2-6	TRBV19	ASSIDGTVRSGANVLT
12	NA	TRBJ1-1	TRBV6-4	ASAPRGGGTEAF
13	few	TRBJ2-7	TRBV21-1	ASSTPRDPGGEQY
10	NA	TRBJ1-1	TRBV28	ASSQEGPEAF
15	once	TRBJ2-7	TRBV12-5	ASGLVLERGRDYEQY
12	once	TRBJ1-2	TRBV29-1	SVSNIGGLGGYT
14	NA	TRBJ2-1	TRBV5-1	ASSLAVGPSYNEQF
13	NA	TRBJ1-3	TRBV5-1	ASSLGGQSGNTIY
11	NA	TRBJ1-2	TRBV5-1	ASSLGTGNGYT
11	NA	TRBJ2-3	TRBV5-1	ASSFTDPDTQY
11	NA	TRBJ1-2	TRBV5-4	ASSFGGENGYT
15	once	TRBJ2-2	TRBV29-1	SVATLTGSLNTGELF
13	NA	TRBJ1-2	TRBV19	ASSTTGGRNYGYT
11	NA	TRBJ1-2	TRBV6-5	ASSYQGWDGYT
15	NA	TRBJ1-5	TRBV5-6	ASSNTGQGGGNQPQH
12	once	TRBJ2-3	TRBV5-5	ASSLPRTKDTQY
16	NA	TRBJ2-3	TRBV7-2	ASSLGRTSGGFTDTQY
16	NA	TRBJ1-6	TRBV10-2	ASSESILQGGGGSPLH
11	NA	TRBJ1-1	TRBV6-5	ASTKNRATEAF
12	NA	TRBJ2-2	TRBV10-2	ASSASGGAGELF
14	NA	TRBJ1-5	TRBV6-2/TRBV6-3	ASSYGLGSSNQPQH